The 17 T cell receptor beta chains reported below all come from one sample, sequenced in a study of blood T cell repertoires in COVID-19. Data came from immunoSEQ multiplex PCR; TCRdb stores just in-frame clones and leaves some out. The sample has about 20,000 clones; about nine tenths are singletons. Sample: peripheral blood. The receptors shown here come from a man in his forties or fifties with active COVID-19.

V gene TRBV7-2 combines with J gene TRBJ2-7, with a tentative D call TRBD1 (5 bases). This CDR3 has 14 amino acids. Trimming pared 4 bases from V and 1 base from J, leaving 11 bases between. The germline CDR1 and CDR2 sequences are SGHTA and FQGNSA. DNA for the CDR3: TGTGCCAGCAGCTATACAGACAGTTCCTACGAGCAGTACTTC. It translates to CASSYTDSSYEQYF.

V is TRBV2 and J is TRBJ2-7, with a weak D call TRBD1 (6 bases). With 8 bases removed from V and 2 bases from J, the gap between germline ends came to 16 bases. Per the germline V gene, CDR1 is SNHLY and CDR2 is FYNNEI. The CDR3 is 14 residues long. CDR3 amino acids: CASSVRTEAYEQYF. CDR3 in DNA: TGTGCCAGCTCCGTAAGGACAGAGGCCTACGAGCAGTACTTC.

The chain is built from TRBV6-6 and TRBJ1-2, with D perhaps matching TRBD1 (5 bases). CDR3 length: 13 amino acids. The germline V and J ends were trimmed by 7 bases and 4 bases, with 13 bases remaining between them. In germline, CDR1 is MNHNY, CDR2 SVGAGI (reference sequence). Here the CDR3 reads CASTPEGRYGYTF. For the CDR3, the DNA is TGTGCCAGCACCCCGGAGGGGCGCTATGGCTACACCTTC.

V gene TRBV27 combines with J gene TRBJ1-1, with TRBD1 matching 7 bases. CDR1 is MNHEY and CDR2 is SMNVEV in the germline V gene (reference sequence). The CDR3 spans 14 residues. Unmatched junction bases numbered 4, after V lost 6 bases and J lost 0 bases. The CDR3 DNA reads TGTGCCAGCAGATTGACAGGGATGAACACTGAAGCTTTCTTT. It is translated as CASRLTGMNTEAFF.

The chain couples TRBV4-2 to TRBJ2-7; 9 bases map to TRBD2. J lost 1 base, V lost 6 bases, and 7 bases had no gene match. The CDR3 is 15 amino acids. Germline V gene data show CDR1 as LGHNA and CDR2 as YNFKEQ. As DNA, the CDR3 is TGTGCCAGCAGAACGGCTAGCGGGGCGTCCTACGAGCAGTACTTC. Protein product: CASRTASGASYEQYF.

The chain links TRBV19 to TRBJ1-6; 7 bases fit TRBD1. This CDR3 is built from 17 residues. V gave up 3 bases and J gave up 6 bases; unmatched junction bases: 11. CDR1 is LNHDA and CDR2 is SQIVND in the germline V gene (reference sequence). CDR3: CASSISQRQGSNSPLHF. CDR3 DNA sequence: TGTGCCAGTAGTATTTCACAGCGACAGGGAAGTAATTCACCCCTCCACTTT.

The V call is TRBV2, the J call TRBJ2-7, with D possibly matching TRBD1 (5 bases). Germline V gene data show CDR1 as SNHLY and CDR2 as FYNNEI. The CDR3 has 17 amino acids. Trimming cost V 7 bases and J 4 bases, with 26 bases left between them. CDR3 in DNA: TGTGCCAGCAAGAAATCGGCCCAAGGTGGGGCCCCTTACGAGCAGTACTTC. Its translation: CASKKSAQGGAPYEQYF. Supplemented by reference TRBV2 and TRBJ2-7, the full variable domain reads EPEVTQTPSHQVTQMGQEVILRCVPISNHLYFYWYRQILGQKVEFLVSFYNNEISEKSEIFDDQFSVERPDGSNFTLKIRSTKLEDSAMYFCASKKSAQGGAPYEQYFGPGTRLTVT.

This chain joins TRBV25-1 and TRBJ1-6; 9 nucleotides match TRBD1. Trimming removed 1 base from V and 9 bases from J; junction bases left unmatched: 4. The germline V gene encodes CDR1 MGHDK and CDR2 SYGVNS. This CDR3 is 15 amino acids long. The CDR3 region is CASSESQGASSPLHF. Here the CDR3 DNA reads TGTGCCAGCAGTGAATCACAGGGGGCGAGTTCACCCCTCCACTTT.

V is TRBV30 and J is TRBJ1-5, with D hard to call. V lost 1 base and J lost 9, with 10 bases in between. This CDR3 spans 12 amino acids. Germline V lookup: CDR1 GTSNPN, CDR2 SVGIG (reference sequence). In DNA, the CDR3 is TGTGCCTGGAGTGGGCGGTACGGGCCCCAGCATTTT. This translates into CAWSGRYGPQHF.

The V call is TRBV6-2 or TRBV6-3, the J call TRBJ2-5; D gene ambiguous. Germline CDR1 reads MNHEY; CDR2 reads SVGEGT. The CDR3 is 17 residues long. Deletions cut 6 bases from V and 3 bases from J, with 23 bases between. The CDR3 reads CASSSYLDRLVKETQYF. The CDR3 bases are TGTGCCAGCAGCTCCTACCTCGATCGGCTAGTCAAAGAGACCCAGTACTTC.

In DNA, the CDR3 is TGTGCCAGCAGTTTTGGGGGGGGGCTAGATACGCAGTATTTT. This gives the protein CASSFGGGLDTQYF. The V call is TRBV27, the J call TRBJ2-3; a weak D match, TRBD2 (7 bases). Per the germline V gene, CDR1 is MNHEY and CDR2 is SMNVEV (reference sequence). The V gene lost 3 bases and the J gene lost 5 bases, with 12 bases spanning the gap. CDR3 size: 14 residues.

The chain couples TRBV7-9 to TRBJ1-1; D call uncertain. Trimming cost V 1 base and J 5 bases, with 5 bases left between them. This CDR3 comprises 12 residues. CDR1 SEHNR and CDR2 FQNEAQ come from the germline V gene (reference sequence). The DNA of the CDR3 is TGTGCCAGCAGCTTAGAAGCGACTGAAGCTTTCTTT. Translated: CASSLEATEAFF.

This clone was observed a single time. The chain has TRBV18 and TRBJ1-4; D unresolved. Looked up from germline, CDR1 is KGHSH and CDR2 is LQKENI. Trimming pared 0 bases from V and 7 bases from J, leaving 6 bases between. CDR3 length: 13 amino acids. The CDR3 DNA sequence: TGTGCCAGCTCACCACCGAGCGGTGAAAAACTGTTTTTT. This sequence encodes CASSPPSGEKLFF.

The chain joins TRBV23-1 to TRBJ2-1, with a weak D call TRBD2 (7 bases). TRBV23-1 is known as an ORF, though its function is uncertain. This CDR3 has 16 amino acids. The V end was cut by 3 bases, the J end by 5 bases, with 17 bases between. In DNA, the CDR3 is TGCGCCAGCAGTCACCGTACCCGGGGGGCAGACAATGAGCAGTTCTTC. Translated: CASSHRTRGADNEQFF.

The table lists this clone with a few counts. CDR3: CASSLGRNTEAFF. For the CDR3, the DNA is TGTGCCAGCAGCCTTGGCCGTAACACTGAAGCTTTCTTT. This sequence joins TRBV3-1 (or the pseudogene TRBV3-2) and TRBJ1-1, with D uncertain. This CDR3 is 13 amino acids long. From germline, CDR1 is LGHDT and CDR2 YNNKEL (reference sequence). The V gene lost 4 bases and the J gene lost 2 bases, with 8 bases spanning the gap.

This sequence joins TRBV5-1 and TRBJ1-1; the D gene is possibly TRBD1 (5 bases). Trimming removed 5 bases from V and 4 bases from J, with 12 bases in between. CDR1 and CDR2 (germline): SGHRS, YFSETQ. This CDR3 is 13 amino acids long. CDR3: CASRPRGSTEAFF. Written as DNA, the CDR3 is TGCGCCAGCAGACCCCGGGGGAGCACTGAAGCTTTCTTT.

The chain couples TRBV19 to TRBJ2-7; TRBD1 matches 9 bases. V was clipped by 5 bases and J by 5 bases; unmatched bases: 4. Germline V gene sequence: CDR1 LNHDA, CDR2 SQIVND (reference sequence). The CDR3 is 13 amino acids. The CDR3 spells CASSPDRGNEQYF. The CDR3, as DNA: TGTGCCAGTAGTCCGGACAGGGGCAACGAGCAGTACTTC.